What follows are 2 T cell receptor beta chains derived from one specimen sequenced in a study of T cell repertoires in ileal Crohn's disease. Sequencing was performed with immunoSEQ multiplex PCR; in TCRdb, only in-frame clones are kept and a portion is missing. The sample has some 4,700 clones; around 75% are singletons. Sequenced sample: ileal tissue. The receptors here all came from an adult with Crohn's disease.

The count of this clone is one. The chain is built from TRBV28 and TRBJ1-2, with unresolved D. V shed 7 bases and J shed 5 bases, with 11 bases lying between them. From germline, CDR1 is MDHEN and CDR2 SYDVKM. The CDR3 sequence is 12 residues long. This chain's CDR3 is CASTLDLYGYTF. CDR3 nucleotides: TGTGCCAGCACCCTAGACCTGTATGGCTACACCTTC.

The genes are TRBV19 and TRBJ2-1, with TRBD2 matching over 10 bases. The CDR3 totals 14 residues. Looked up from germline, CDR1 is LNHDA and CDR2 is SQIVND (reference sequence). Trimming cost V 5 bases and J 10 bases; bases outside gene matches: 8. For the CDR3, the DNA is TGTGCCAGTAGTCCCCCCACTAGCGGGATCGAGCAGTTCTTC. This codes for CASSPPTSGIEQFF.